This T cell receptor beta chain derives from a study of siplizumab effects on memory and regulatory T cells. This CDR3 spans 16 amino acids. The V and J ends lost 8 bases and 6 bases respectively, with 22 bases between them. To note about this clone: Its antigen remains unidentified.

Study findings and constraints: Versus approximately 29% in controls, the mappable alloreactive CD4+ clones averaged around 69% Treg-derived with siplizumab. Alloreactive sequences whose origin lay in unstimulated CD4+ memory cells were significantly reduced by siplizumab. Assignment of a naive or memory phenotype failed for roughly 80-96% of the proliferating CD4+ or CD8+ clones.

Assays captured 85,000 to 100,000 TCR templates per sample. Using immunoSEQ multiplex PCR, the repertoire was profiled, and TCRdb retains in-frame clones only, with some absent. The profile covers over 45,000 clones, with about 97% appearing a single time and around 1% taken by the ten largest. This TCR came from a human donor in good health. This chain joins TRBV23-1 and TRBJ2-2; D possibly uses TRBD1 or TRBD2 (5 bases each). TRBV23-1 falls under the ORF class, with uncertain function. Sequenced: naive CD8+ T cells sorted from blood. Written as DNA, the CDR3 is TGCGCCAGCCCAACCGGGGACCGAAAAGTCGCCGGGGAGCTGTTTTTT. This sequence encodes CASPTGDRKVAGELFF.